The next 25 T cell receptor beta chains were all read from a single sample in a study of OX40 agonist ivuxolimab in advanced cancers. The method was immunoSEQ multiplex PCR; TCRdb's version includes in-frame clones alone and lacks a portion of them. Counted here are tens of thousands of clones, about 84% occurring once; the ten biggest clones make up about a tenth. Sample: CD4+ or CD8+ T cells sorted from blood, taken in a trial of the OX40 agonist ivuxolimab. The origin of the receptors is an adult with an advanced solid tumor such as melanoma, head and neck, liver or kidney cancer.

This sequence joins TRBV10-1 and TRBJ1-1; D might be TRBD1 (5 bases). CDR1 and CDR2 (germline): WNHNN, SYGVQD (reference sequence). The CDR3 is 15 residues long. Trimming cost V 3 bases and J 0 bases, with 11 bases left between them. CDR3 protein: CASSDSGEMNTEAFF. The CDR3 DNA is TGCGCCAGCAGTGATTCGGGGGAAATGAACACTGAAGCTTTCTTT.

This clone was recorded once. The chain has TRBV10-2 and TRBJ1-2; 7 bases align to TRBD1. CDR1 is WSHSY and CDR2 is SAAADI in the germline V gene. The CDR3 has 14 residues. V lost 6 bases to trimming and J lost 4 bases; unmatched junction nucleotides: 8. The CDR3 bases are TGCGCCAGCAGCGGTACCGGGACAGTCTATGGCTACACCTTC. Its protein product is CASSGTGTVYGYTF.

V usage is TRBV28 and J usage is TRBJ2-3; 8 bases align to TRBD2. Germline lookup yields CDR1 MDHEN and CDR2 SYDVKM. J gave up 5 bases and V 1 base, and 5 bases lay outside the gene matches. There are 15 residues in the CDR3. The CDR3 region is CASSLLAGGGDTQYF. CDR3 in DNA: TGTGCCAGCAGTTTATTGGCGGGAGGAGGAGATACGCAGTATTTT.

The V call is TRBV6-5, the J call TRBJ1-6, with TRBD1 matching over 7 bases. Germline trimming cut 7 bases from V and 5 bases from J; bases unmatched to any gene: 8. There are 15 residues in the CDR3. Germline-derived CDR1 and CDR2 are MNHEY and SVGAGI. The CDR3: CASKPGQLNNSPLHF. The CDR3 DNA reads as TGTGCCAGCAAACCGGGACAGTTGAATAATTCACCCCTCCACTTT.

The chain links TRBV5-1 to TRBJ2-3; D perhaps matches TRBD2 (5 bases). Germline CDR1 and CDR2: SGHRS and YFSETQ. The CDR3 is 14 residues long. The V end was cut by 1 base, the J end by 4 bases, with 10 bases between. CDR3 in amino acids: CASSLIGDPDTQYF. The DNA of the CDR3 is TGCGCCAGCAGCTTGATCGGGGATCCAGATACGCAGTATTTT. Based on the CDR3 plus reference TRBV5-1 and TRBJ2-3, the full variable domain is KAGVTQTPRYLIKTRGQQVTLSCSPISGHRSVSWYQQTPGQGLQFLFEYFSETQRNKGNFPGRFSGRQFSNSRSEMNVSTLELGDSALYLCASSLIGDPDTQYFGPGTRLTVL.

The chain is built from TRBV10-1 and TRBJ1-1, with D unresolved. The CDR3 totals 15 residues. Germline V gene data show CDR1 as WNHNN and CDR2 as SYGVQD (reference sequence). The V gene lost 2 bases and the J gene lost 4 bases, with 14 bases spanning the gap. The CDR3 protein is CASSERGVMSTEAFF. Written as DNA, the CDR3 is TGCGCCAGCAGTGAGCGGGGAGTCATGAGCACTGAAGCTTTCTTT.

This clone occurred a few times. The CDR3 region is CASRKQGAGYTF. In DNA, the CDR3 is TGTGCCAGCCGAAAACAGGGGGCTGGCTACACCTTC. The chain couples TRBV28 to TRBJ1-2, with 9 bases matching TRBD1. J gave up 7 bases and V 8 bases, and 5 bases lay outside the gene matches. Germline CDR1 reads MDHEN; CDR2 reads SYDVKM. This CDR3 region has 12 residues.

CDR3 amino acids: CASSLPTSGGWGKLFF. CDR3 in DNA: TGTGCCAGCAGTTTACCGACCTCGGGGGGCTGGGGAAAACTGTTTTTT. The chain couples TRBV28 to TRBJ1-4; a weak D match, TRBD1 (6 bases). Germline V gene lookup returns CDR1 MDHEN and CDR2 SYDVKM. The V end lost 2 bases, the J end lost 10 bases, and 20 bases lay between the germline ends. CDR3 size: 16 residues.

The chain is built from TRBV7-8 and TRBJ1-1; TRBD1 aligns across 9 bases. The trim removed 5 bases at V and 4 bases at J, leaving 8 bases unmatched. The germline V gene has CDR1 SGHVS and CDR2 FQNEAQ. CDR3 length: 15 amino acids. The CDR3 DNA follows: TGTGCCAGCAGCGTAATCACAGGGGGCGGCACTGAAGCTTTCTTT. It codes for CASSVITGGGTEAFF.

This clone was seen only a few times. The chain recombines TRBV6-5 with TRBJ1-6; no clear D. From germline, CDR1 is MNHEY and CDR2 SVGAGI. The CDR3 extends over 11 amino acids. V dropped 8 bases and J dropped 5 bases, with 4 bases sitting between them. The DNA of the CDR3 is TGTGCCAGCGGTAATAATTCACCCCTCCACTTT. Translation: CASGNNSPLHF.

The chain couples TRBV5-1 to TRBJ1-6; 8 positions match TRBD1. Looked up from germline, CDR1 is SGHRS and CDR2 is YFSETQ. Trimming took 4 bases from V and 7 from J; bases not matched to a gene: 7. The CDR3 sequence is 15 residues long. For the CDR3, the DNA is TGCGCCAGCAGCCGGGACAGGACCGGCAATTCACCCCTCCACTTT. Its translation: CASSRDRTGNSPLHF. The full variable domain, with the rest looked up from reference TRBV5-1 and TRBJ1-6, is KAGVTQTPRYLIKTRGQQVTLSCSPISGHRSVSWYQQTPGQGLQFLFEYFSETQRNKGNFPGRFSGRQFSNSRSEMNVSTLELGDSALYLCASSRDRTGNSPLHFGNGTRLTVT.

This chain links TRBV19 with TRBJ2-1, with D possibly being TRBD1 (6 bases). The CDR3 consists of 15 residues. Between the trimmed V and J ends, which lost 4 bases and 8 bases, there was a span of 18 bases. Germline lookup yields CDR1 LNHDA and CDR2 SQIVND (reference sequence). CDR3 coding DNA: TGTGCCAGTAGTACCCTACAGGGCCGGGAAGATGAGCAGTTCTTC. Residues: CASSTLQGREDEQFF.

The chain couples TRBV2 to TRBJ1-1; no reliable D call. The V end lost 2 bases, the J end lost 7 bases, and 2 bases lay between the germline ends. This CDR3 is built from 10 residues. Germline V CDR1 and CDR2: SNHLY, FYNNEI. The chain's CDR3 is CASSEYEAFF. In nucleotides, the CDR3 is TGTGCCAGCAGTGAATATGAAGCTTTCTTT. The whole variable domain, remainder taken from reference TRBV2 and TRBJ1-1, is EPEVTQTPSHQVTQMGQEVILRCVPISNHLYFYWYRQILGQKVEFLVSFYNNEISEKSEIFDDQFSVERPDGSNFTLKIRSTKLEDSAMYFCASSEYEAFFGQGTRLTVV.

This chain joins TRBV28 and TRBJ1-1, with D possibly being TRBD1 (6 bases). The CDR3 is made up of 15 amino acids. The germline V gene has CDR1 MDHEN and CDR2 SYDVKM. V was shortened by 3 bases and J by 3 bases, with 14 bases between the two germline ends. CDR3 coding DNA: TGTGCCAGCAGTTTGCCCCAGGGGCACGACACTGAAGCTTTCTTT. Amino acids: CASSLPQGHDTEAFF.

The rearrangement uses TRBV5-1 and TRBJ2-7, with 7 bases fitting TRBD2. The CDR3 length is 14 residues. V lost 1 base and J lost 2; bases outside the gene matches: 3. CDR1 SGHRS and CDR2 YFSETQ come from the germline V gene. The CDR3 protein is CASSLLLAAYEQYF. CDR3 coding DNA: TGCGCCAGCAGCTTGCTCCTAGCGGCCTACGAGCAGTACTTC.

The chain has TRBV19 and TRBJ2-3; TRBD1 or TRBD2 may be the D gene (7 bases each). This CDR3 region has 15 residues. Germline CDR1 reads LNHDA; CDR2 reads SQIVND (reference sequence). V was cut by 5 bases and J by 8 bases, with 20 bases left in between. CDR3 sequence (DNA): TGTGCCAGTAGTGTGGACAGGACGGGAGGCGGTACGCAGTATTTT. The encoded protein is CASSVDRTGGGTQYF.

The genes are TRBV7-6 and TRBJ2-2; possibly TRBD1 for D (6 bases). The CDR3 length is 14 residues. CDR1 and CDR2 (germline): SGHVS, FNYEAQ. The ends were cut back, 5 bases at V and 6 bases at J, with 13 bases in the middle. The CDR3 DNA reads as TGTGCCAGCAGCCGACAGGTCGGGTCCGGGGAGCTGTTTTTT. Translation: CASSRQVGSGELFF. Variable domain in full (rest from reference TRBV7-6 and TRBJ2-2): GAGVSQSPRYKVTKRGQDVALRCDPISGHVSLYWYRQALGQGPEFLTYFNYEAQQDKSGLPNDRFSAERPEGSISTLTIQRTEQRDSAMYRCASSRQVGSGELFFGEGSRLTVL.

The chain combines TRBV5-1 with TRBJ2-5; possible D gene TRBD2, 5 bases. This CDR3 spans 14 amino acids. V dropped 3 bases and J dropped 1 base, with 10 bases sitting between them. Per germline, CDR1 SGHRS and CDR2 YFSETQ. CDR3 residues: CASSSIGIQETQYF. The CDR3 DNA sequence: TGCGCCAGCAGCTCAATCGGGATCCAAGAGACCCAGTACTTC. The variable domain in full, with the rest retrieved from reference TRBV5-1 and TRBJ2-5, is KAGVTQTPRYLIKTRGQQVTLSCSPISGHRSVSWYQQTPGQGLQFLFEYFSETQRNKGNFPGRFSGRQFSNSRSEMNVSTLELGDSALYLCASSSIGIQETQYFGPGTRLLVL.

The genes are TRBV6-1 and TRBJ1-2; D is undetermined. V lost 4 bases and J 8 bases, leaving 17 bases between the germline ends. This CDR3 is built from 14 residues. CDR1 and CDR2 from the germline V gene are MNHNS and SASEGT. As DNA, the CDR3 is TGTGCCAGCAGTGCCTTGTCGGGGTCCTGGGGCTACACCTTC. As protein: CASSALSGSWGYTF.

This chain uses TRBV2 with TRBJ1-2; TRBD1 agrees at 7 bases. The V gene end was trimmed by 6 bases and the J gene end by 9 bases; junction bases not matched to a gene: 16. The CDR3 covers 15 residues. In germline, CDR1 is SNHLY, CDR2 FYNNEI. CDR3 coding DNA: TGTGCCAGCAGCTCCTCGAGGACAGGAGAGGTTAGCTACACCTTC. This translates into CASSSSRTGEVSYTF.

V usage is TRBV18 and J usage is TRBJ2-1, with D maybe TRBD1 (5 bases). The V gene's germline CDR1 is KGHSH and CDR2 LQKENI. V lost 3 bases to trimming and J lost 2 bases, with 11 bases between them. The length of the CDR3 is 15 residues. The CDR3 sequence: CASSPSRDTYNEQFF. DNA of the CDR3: TGTGCCAGCTCACCCTCCAGGGATACCTACAATGAGCAGTTCTTC. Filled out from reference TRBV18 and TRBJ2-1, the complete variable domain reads NAGVMQNPRHLVRRRGQEARLRCSPMKGHSHVYWYRQLPEEGLKFMVYLQKENIIDESGMPKERFSAEFPKEGPSILRIQQVVRGDSAAYFCASSPSRDTYNEQFFGPGTRLTVL.

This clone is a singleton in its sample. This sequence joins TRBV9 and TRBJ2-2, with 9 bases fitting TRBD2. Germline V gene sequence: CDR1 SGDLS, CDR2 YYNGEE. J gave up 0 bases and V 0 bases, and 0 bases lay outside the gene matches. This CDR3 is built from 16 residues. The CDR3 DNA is TGTGCCAGCAGCGTAGTAGCGGGGGCGAACACCGGGGAGCTGTTTTTT. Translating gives CASSVVAGANTGELFF.

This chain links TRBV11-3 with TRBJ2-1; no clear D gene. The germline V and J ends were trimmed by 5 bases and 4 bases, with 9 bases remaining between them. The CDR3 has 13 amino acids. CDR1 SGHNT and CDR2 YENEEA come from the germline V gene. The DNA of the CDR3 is TGTGCCAGCAGCCACCCTCAATACAATGAGCAGTTCTTC. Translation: CASSHPQYNEQFF.

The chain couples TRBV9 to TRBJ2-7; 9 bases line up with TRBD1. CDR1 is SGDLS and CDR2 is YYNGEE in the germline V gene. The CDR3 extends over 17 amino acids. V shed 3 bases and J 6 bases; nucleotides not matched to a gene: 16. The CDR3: CASSEDRGGGRAVEQYF. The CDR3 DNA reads TGTGCCAGCAGCGAGGACAGGGGCGGAGGGAGGGCCGTCGAGCAGTACTTC.

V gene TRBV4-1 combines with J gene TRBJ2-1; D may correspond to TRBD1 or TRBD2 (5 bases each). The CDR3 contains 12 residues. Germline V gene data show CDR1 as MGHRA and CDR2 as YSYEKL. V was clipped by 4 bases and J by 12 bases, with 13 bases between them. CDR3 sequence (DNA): TGCGCCAGCAGCCGACCGGGACCTGGGCAGTTCTTC. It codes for CASSRPGPGQFF.